A single sample is the source of the 31 T cell receptor beta chains below, sequenced in a study of shared clonotypes between healthy human individuals (dated by TCRdb to about 2020). CD8 naive samples were obtained by positive selection for CCR7 among CD45RO-negative cells, yielding a CD45RA+CCR7+ population from which TemRA cells were excluded. To prepare the library, the immunoSEQ multiplex PCR assay was applied. Entries here come from immuneACCESS through TCRdb and include only in-frame sequences with V and J called. Some clones fail to appear in such tables; in the studies checked, an unresolved V gene covers under half of the shortfall, and the cause of the remainder is unknown. A total of about 2 million clones appear in this sample, about 95% of them only once. The ten largest clones take up 0.95% to 1.5% of the sample. The sample taken for sequencing was naive CD8+ T cells sorted from blood. This sample's cell subset or site label indicates: CD45RA+CCR7+. The receptors come from a man aged 18 to 29 in good health.

V and J are TRBV4-1 and TRBJ2-5; D uncertain. CDR1 MGHRA and CDR2 YSYEKL come from the germline V gene. This CDR3 has 14 residues. Trimming removed 2 bases at V and 5 bases at J, with 12 bases between. Here the CDR3 DNA reads TGCGCCAGCAGCCAACCACGAATCCGGGAGACCCAGTACTTC. Protein product: CASSQPRIRETQYF.

This sequence joins TRBV6-5 and TRBJ2-7, with a possible D match to TRBD1 (6 bases). The CDR3 extends over 13 amino acids. Trimming took 5 bases from V and 3 from J, leaving 11 bases between them. The germline V gene encodes CDR1 MNHEY and CDR2 SVGAGI. Here the CDR3 reads CASSIEDSYEQYF. CDR3 coding DNA: TGTGCCAGCAGTATAGAGGACAGCTACGAGCAGTACTTC.

This clone was seen only once. V is TRBV6-1 and J is TRBJ1-5; D is perhaps TRBD1 (5 bases). The CDR3 has 16 amino acids. Germline V gene lookup returns CDR1 MNHNS and CDR2 SASEGT. V dropped 2 bases and J dropped 0 bases, with 11 bases sitting between them. CDR3 bases: TGTGCCAGCAGTGAAACCGTGGGGCCTAGCAATCAGCCCCAGCATTTT. Translating gives CASSETVGPSNQPQHF.

As DNA, the CDR3 is TGTGCCAGCAGTCTGAAATGGGGAGACATTCAGTACTTC. Translated: CASSLKWGDIQYF. The chain combines TRBV6-5 with TRBJ2-4; D possibly corresponds to TRBD2 (5 bases). The CDR3 runs to 13 residues. Germline V CDR1 and CDR2: MNHEY, SVGAGI. V lost 5 bases to trimming and J lost 8 bases, with 13 bases between them.

As regards this clone: Distinct nucleotide sequences in the sample also encode this CDR3. This chain joins TRBV11-2 and TRBJ2-3, with D tentatively TRBD2 (6 bases). Looked up from germline, CDR1 is SGHAT and CDR2 is FQNNGV. This CDR3 is built from 13 residues. V lost 2 bases and J lost 4, with 7 bases in between. CDR3 region: CASSLSGADTQYF. The CDR3 coding sequence is TGTGCCAGCAGCTTATCGGGGGCAGATACGCAGTATTTT.

Concerning this clone itself: The junction departs from germline at one end; a sequencing error may be responsible. V usage is TRBV25-1 and J usage is TRBJ1-4, with D possibly matching TRBD1 (5 bases). The CDR3 extends over 14 amino acids. Germline CDR1 reads MGHDK; CDR2 reads SYGVNS. The CDR3 bases are TGTGCCAGCAGTGAACCCCCTCCTTCCGGGACGGGCTCTTTC. Its translation is CASSEPPPSGTGSF. The variable domain in full, completed from reference TRBV25-1 and TRBJ1-4, reads EADIYQTPRYLVIGTGKKITLECSQTMGHDKMYWYQQDPGMELHLIHYSYGVNSTEKGDLSSESTVSRIRTEHFPLTLESARPSHTSQYLCASSEPPPSGTGSFGSGTQLSVL.

The chain is built from TRBV15 and TRBJ1-2, with 10 bases identical to TRBD1. The CDR3 consists of 15 residues. From germline, CDR1 is LNHNV and CDR2 YYDKDF (reference sequence). V gave up 5 bases and J gave up 8 bases; unmatched junction bases: 11. CDR3: CATSETGGDIYGYTF. The DNA for the CDR3 is TGTGCCACCAGCGAGACAGGGGGCGATATTTACGGCTACACCTTC.

The chain recombines TRBV5-4 with TRBJ2-2, with D perhaps TRBD1 or TRBD2 (5 bases each). Trimming cost V 4 bases and J 1 base, with 8 bases left between them. From germline, CDR1 is SGHNT and CDR2 YYREEE (reference sequence). CDR3 size: 14 residues. The CDR3, as DNA: TGTGCCAGCAGCCAGAGGGGGAACACCGGGGAGCTGTTTTTT. Translation gives CASSQRGNTGELFF.

The table lists this clone with a count of one. The chain joins TRBV30 to TRBJ2-1, with 9 bases matching TRBD2. CDR1 and CDR2 from the germline V gene are GTSNPN and SVGIG (reference sequence). V dropped 4 bases and J dropped 4; count of bases not matched to a gene: 5. CDR3 size: 14 residues. CDR3 protein: CAWKSGLAYNEQFF. The CDR3 DNA follows: TGTGCCTGGAAGTCGGGACTAGCTTACAATGAGCAGTTCTTC.

Comments on this clone: One junction end disagrees with the germline gene, perhaps due to a read error. The chain combines TRBV30 with TRBJ2-7; D not certain. The V gene's germline CDR1 is GTSNPN and CDR2 SVGIG (reference sequence). The CDR3 runs 12 residues. The CDR3 here is CAWSGMGPHWIF. The CDR3, as DNA: TGTGCCTGGAGTGGGATGGGTCCGCATTGGATCTTC.

The chain links TRBV10-3 to TRBJ2-3; D unclear. The CDR3 spans 12 residues. V dropped 4 bases and J dropped 0 bases, with 2 bases sitting between them. Germline V gives CDR1 ENHRY, CDR2 SYGVKD. CDR3 sequence reads: CAISASTDTQYF. The CDR3 region has the DNA TGTGCCATCAGTGCCAGCACAGATACGCAGTATTTT.

This chain links TRBV28 with TRBJ2-2; TRBD1 aligns across 8 bases. The trim removed 5 bases at V and 2 bases at J, leaving 7 bases unmatched. Germline V gene sequence: CDR1 MDHEN, CDR2 SYDVKM. The CDR3 sequence is 16 residues long. The CDR3 coding sequence is TGTGCCAGCAGTCCCTTGACAGGGGTTAACACCGGGGAGCTGTTTTTT. It specifies CASSPLTGVNTGELFF.

This chain links TRBV28 with TRBJ1-1; D perhaps matches TRBD1 (6 bases). V dropped 5 bases and J dropped 3 bases, with 16 bases sitting between them. This CDR3 spans 15 amino acids. Per germline, CDR1 MDHEN and CDR2 SYDVKM. The CDR3 spells CASSSHREGDTEAFF. CDR3 in DNA: TGTGCCAGCAGTAGCCACAGGGAAGGTGACACTGAAGCTTTCTTT.

The J gene is TRBJ2-4, the V gene TRBV28; maybe TRBD1 (6 bases). The CDR3 covers 16 residues. Germline CDR1 MDHEN, CDR2 SYDVKM. Trimming pared 7 bases from V and 1 base from J, leaving 17 bases between. The CDR3 loop reads CASNIRGGRAKNIQYF. CDR3 sequence (DNA): TGTGCCAGCAACATCAGGGGTGGAAGGGCCAAAAACATTCAGTACTTC.

This chain connects TRBV4-3 to TRBJ2-3; D perhaps matches TRBD2 (5 bases). Germline CDR1 and CDR2: LGHNA and YSLEER. Trimming removed 3 bases from V and 2 bases from J, with 15 bases in between. The CDR3 contains 16 residues. The CDR3 region is CASSQDSARSTDTQYF. The CDR3, as DNA: TGCGCCAGCAGCCAGGATAGCGCGAGGTCCACAGATACGCAGTATTTT.

As regards this clone: Other nucleotide sequences in the sample specify the same CDR3. The chain combines TRBV28 with TRBJ2-1; D ambiguous. Germline V gives CDR1 MDHEN, CDR2 SYDVKM. CDR3 length: 13 residues. Trimming pared 1 base from V and 4 bases from J, leaving 5 bases between. CDR3 DNA sequence: TGTGCCAGCAGTTTATCTGGTTACAATGAGCAGTTCTTC. Protein product: CASSLSGYNEQFF.

The rearrangement uses TRBV7-9 and TRBJ2-1, with D unclear. CDR1 and CDR2 (germline): SEHNR, FQNEAQ (reference sequence). The CDR3 has 14 amino acids. V shed 3 bases and J shed 8 bases, with 14 bases lying between them. The chain's CDR3 is CASSFVALGDEQFF. CDR3 in DNA: TGTGCCAGCAGCTTCGTCGCCCTGGGTGATGAGCAGTTCTTC.

The V gene is TRBV27, the J gene TRBJ2-1; the match to TRBD2 covers 11 bases. Unmatched junction bases numbered 7, after V lost 1 base and J lost 8 bases. In germline, CDR1 is MNHEY, CDR2 SMNVEV (reference sequence). This CDR3 is 16 amino acids long. CDR3 sequence: CASSLLAGGGLDEQFF. The DNA of the CDR3 is TGTGCCAGCAGTTTATTAGCGGGAGGGGGTCTAGATGAGCAGTTCTTC.

The sample holds one count of this clone. The V and J genes are TRBV4-3 and TRBJ2-1, with TRBD2 matching 13 bases. CDR1 and CDR2 (germline): LGHNA, YSLEER. With 0 bases clipped from V and 9 bases from J, the junction kept 8 bases outside the gene matches. The CDR3 loop spans 17 amino acids. CDR3 in amino acids: CASSQDFGLAGDSEQFF. The CDR3 region has the DNA TGCGCCAGCAGCCAAGATTTTGGACTAGCGGGAGATTCTGAGCAGTTCTTC.

The rearrangement uses TRBV7-9 and TRBJ2-3; D ambiguous. The germline V and J ends were trimmed by 2 bases and 2 bases, with 11 bases remaining between them. This CDR3 is built from 15 residues. CDR1 is SEHNR, CDR2 FQNEAQ, per germline (reference sequence). The CDR3 bases are TGTGCCAGCAGCTTAACGGGTGGGGACACAGATACGCAGTATTTT. Translating it yields CASSLTGGDTDTQYF.

V gene TRBV6-1 combines with J gene TRBJ2-7; D might be TRBD2 (5 bases). Germline CDR1 is MNHNS and CDR2 is SASEGT. With 6 bases removed from V and 2 bases from J, the gap between germline ends came to 14 bases. CDR3 length equals 14 residues. The CDR3 DNA follows: TGTGCCAGCAGACCCAGGACGGAGGCCTACGAGCAGTACTTC. Translating it yields CASRPRTEAYEQYF.

Comment on this clone: Other DNA sequences of this sample code for an identical CDR3. V gene TRBV4-1 combines with J gene TRBJ2-3, with D unresolved. The CDR3 is 14 amino acids. V was pared by 3 bases and J by 3 bases, with 10 bases between. The germline gives CDR1 MGHRA, CDR2 YSYEKL. CDR3 loop: CASSHPGRTDTQYF. The CDR3 nucleotides read TGCGCCAGCAGCCACCCCGGTAGGACAGATACGCAGTATTTT.

This clone has a single count. The CDR3 DNA reads as TGTGCCAGCAGTATGAACACTTGGGAGCTGTTTTTT. Translated, it gives CASSMNTWELFF. The gene calls are TRBV28 and TRBJ2-2; D gene uncertain. CDR3 length: 12 amino acids. Germline lookup yields CDR1 MDHEN and CDR2 SYDVKM. Trimming took 5 bases from V and 9 from J, leaving 10 bases between them. The variable domain in full, completed from reference TRBV28 and TRBJ2-2, reads DVKVTQSSRYLVKRTGEKVFLECVQDMDHENMFWYRQDPGLGLRLIYFSYDVKMKEKGDIPEGYSVSREKKERFSLILESASTNQTSMYLCASSMNTWELFFGEGSRLTVL.

This chain links TRBV9 with TRBJ1-2; D may be TRBD1 (5 bases). CDR1 is SGDLS, CDR2 YYNGEE, per germline. The CDR3 has 17 amino acids. V was shortened by 0 bases and J by 8 bases, with 23 bases between the two germline ends. CDR3 sequence (DNA): TGTGCCAGCAGCGTAGCCCCGGGGGGTGACCGGCTGGGGGGCTACACCTTC. Amino acid sequence: CASSVAPGGDRLGGYTF.

This clone was observed a single time. Other DNA sequences in the sample encode the same CDR3. The V and J genes are TRBV2 and TRBJ1-2, with D unresolved. Germline V gene lookup returns CDR1 SNHLY and CDR2 FYNNEI. This CDR3 region has 11 residues. The V and J ends lost 3 bases and 3 bases respectively, with 2 bases between them. CDR3 sequence: CASSDHYGYTF. The CDR3 DNA is TGTGCCAGCAGTGATCACTATGGCTACACCTTC. Full variable domain (rest looked up from reference TRBV2 and TRBJ1-2): EPEVTQTPSHQVTQMGQEVILRCVPISNHLYFYWYRQILGQKVEFLVSFYNNEISEKSEIFDDQFSVERPDGSNFTLKIRSTKLEDSAMYFCASSDHYGYTFGSGTRLTVV.

This sequence joins TRBV2 and TRBJ1-2, with TRBD1 as a possible D gene (5 bases). The ends were cut back, 6 bases at V and 4 bases at J, with 18 bases in the middle. The CDR3 is made up of 15 amino acids. Germline loops: CDR1 SNHLY, CDR2 FYNNEI. CDR3 amino acids: CASRQVEGNRYGYTF. DNA for the CDR3: TGTGCCAGCAGACAGGTAGAGGGGAATCGCTATGGCTACACCTTC. The variable domain in full, completed from reference TRBV2 and TRBJ1-2, reads EPEVTQTPSHQVTQMGQEVILRCVPISNHLYFYWYRQILGQKVEFLVSFYNNEISEKSEIFDDQFSVERPDGSNFTLKIRSTKLEDSAMYFCASRQVEGNRYGYTFGSGTRLTVV.

This sequence joins TRBV25-1 and TRBJ2-3, with 10 positions matching TRBD2. The CDR3 spans 16 residues. V was clipped by 3 bases and J by 6 bases; unmatched bases: 9. Germline loops: CDR1 MGHDK, CDR2 SYGVNS. The CDR3 sequence: CASSELGAGGPDTQYF. CDR3 sequence (DNA): TGTGCCAGCAGTGAGCTAGGAGCGGGAGGGCCCGATACGCAGTATTTT.

CDR3 sequence: CASSKWDRDRYEQYF. The CDR3 nucleotides read TGTGCCAGCAGCAAATGGGACAGGGATCGGTACGAGCAGTACTTC. This chain links TRBV21-1 with TRBJ2-7; the DNA was not compared with TRBD1, the D call given in the table. TRBV21-1 is reported as a pseudogene. The CDR3 is made up of 15 amino acids.

CDR3 in amino acids: CASSYGLPAYEQYF. CDR3 DNA sequence: TGTGCCAGCAGCTACGGACTCCCGGCGTACGAGCAGTACTTC. This sequence joins TRBV9 and TRBJ2-7; maybe TRBD2 (5 bases). Germline CDR1 SGDLS, CDR2 YYNGEE. This CDR3 region has 14 residues. Between the trimmed V and J ends, which lost 4 bases and 4 bases, there was a span of 15 bases.

The chain has TRBV27 and TRBJ2-3; D is possibly TRBD2 (7 bases). Germline CDR1 is MNHEY and CDR2 is SMNVEV (reference sequence). Trimming took 6 bases from V and 2 from J, leaving 18 bases between them. The CDR3 extends over 16 amino acids. This CDR3 reads CASRIGAGALTDTQYF. The CDR3 region has the DNA TGTGCCAGCAGAATAGGGGCGGGGGCCCTCACAGATACGCAGTATTTT.

V usage is TRBV2 and J usage is TRBJ2-7; 8 bases are a match to TRBD2. CDR3 length: 16 residues. Germline trimming cut 4 bases from V and 0 bases from J; bases unmatched to any gene: 8. Germline V lookup: CDR1 SNHLY, CDR2 FYNNEI. Written as DNA, the CDR3 is TGTGCCAGCAGTGTGCCGCGGGAGGTGGGCTCCTACGAGCAGTACTTC. Translated: CASSVPREVGSYEQYF.